A selection of T cell receptor beta chains follows, all from one sample in a study of vaccination and CD4 T cells after COVID-19. A single record per CDR3 protein comes from TCRdb applying MiXCR to the PCR reads. Of over 15,000 distinct CDR3 sequences detected, 40% to 55% appear once; the ten largest clones hold about 16%. No antigen is known for these receptors. The sequenced sample was CD4+ T cells from blood, cultured in vitro, obtained before SARS-CoV-2 vaccination. The receptor source for this set is a human donor who had recovered from COVID-19. Both conserved end residues are part of each CDR3. D genes are given only for firm matches. Clone size is not always given. Where it is, it says once, few, many or a class for expanded clones.

clone_size j_call d_call cdr3_length v_call cdr3_aa cdr3_nt
. TRBJ2-3 TRBD1 15 TRBV5-4 CASSLRDRSTDTQYF TGTGCCAGCAGCTTGAGGGACAGGAGCACAGATACGCAGTATTTT
. TRBJ2-2 . 14 TRBV2 CASSERLSTGELFF TGTGCCAGCAGTGAACGGCTAAGCACCGGGGAGCTGTTTTTT
. TRBJ2-3 TRBD2 15 TRBV6-2/TRBV6-3 CASSLTSGSTDTQYF TGTGCCAGCAGTTTGACTAGCGGGAGCACAGATACGCAGTATTTT
few TRBJ1-5 . 14 TRBV19 CASSLWVVGQPQHF TGTGCCAGTAGTCTCTGGGTTGTGGGACAGCCCCAGCATTTT
. TRBJ1-5 . 13 TRBV20-1 CSARDHGYQPQHF TGCAGTGCTAGAGATCATGGTTATCAGCCCCAGCATTTT
. TRBJ2-3 TRBD2 20 TRBV20-1 CSASLGHTGGLLFSTDTQYF TGCAGTGCTAGTTTGGGTCATACGGGAGGGCTCCTATTTAGCACAGATACGCAGTATTTT
medium-sized TRBJ2-3 TRBD1 14 TRBV6-4 CASSETGGADTQYF TGTGCCAGCAGTGAGACAGGGGGCGCAGATACGCAGTATTTT
once TRBJ2-7 TRBD1 15 TRBV5-1 CASSPVRQGSDEQYF TGCGCCAGCAGTCCCGTCCGACAGGGCAGTGACGAGCAGTACTTC
. TRBJ2-1 . 12 TRBV28 CASSLSITGWFF TGTGCCAGCAGTTTATCTATCACCGGATGGTTCTTC
. TRBJ2-7 . 13 TRBV20-1 CSARGSGEYEQYF TGCAGTGCTAGAGGGTCGGGAGAGTACGAGCAGTACTTC
once TRBJ2-7 . 15 TRBV27 CASSLGLGAAYEQYF TGTGCCAGCAGTTTAGGTTTGGGGGCTGCCTACGAGCAGTACTTC
. TRBJ2-1 TRBD2 13 TRBV19 CASSMRAGDEQFF TGTGCCAGTAGTATGCGAGCGGGAGACGAGCAGTTCTTC
. TRBJ2-7 TRBD1 14 TRBV6-2/TRBV6-3 CATRRTGDTYEQYF TGTGCCACCAGGCGGACAGGCGACACCTACGAGCAGTACTTC
. TRBJ1-4 . 14 TRBV2 CASSEGLANEKLFF TGTGCCAGCAGTGAGGGGCTAGCTAATGAAAAACTGTTTTTT
. TRBJ2-1 TRBD2 16 TRBV7-2 CASRGTSGAPVHEQFF TGTGCCAGCAGGGGGACTAGCGGGGCTCCCGTCCATGAGCAGTTCTTC
few TRBJ1-1 . 14 TRBV25-1 CASTSVGTRTEAFF TGTGCCAGCACCTCGGTAGGGACCCGCACTGAAGCTTTCTTT
. TRBJ1-1 . 13 TRBV20-1 CSARQGLNTEAFF TGCAGTGCTAGACAGGGACTGAACACTGAAGCTTTCTTT
. TRBJ2-1 TRBD1 13 TRBV12-3/TRBV12-4 CASIGQGYNEQFF TGTGCCAGCATCGGACAGGGATACAATGAGCAGTTCTTC
few TRBJ1-2 TRBD1 14 TRBV12-3/TRBV12-4 CASSKGQAVGGYTF TGTGCCAGCAGTAAAGGACAGGCGGTCGGTGGCTACACCTTC
. TRBJ1-3 TRBD1 15 TRBV6-2/TRBV6-3 CASSRQGYGGNTIYF TGTGCCAGCAGCCGACAGGGGTACGGTGGAAACACCATATATTTT
few TRBJ1-5 . 16 TRBV6-1 CASSHRDFGSNQPQHF TGTGCCAGCAGCCACCGGGACTTCGGTAGCAATCAGCCCCAGCATTTT
. TRBJ1-2 . 13 TRBV27 CASSFNLGYGYTF TGTGCCAGCAGTTTTAATTTAGGTTATGGCTACACCTTC
. TRBJ1-2 . 14 TRBV3-1 CASSQDWDGGGYTF TGTGCCAGCAGCCAAGACTGGGACGGGGGGGGCTACACCTTC
few TRBJ1-6 . 14 TRBV28 CASGSTGWHSPLHF TGTGCCAGCGGATCGACTGGGTGGCATTCACCCCTCCACTTT
few TRBJ2-1 TRBD2 16 TRBV20-1 CSARGSTSGRYNEQFF TGCAGTGCTAGAGGCTCGACTAGCGGAAGGTACAATGAGCAGTTCTTC
few TRBJ2-5 TRBD2 15 TRBV20-1 CSANSGRWYGETQYF TGCAGTGCTAATAGCGGGAGATGGTATGGAGAGACCCAGTACTTC
few TRBJ2-3 . 16 TRBV5-1 CASSLGLGGGTDTQYF TGCGCCAGCAGCTTGGGCCTTGGGGGAGGCACAGATACGCAGTATTTT
once TRBJ2-6 . 15 TRBV28 CAIRARSERANVLTF TGTGCCATCAGGGCCAGGAGCGAACGGGCCAACGTCCTGACTTTC
few TRBJ2-5 . 12 TRBV28 CASSHLGETQYF TGTGCCAGCAGCCACCTCGGGGAGACCCAGTACTTC
few TRBJ1-4 . 16 TRBV20-1 CSARDLGAATNEKLFF TGCAGTGCTAGAGATTTGGGGGCTGCAACTAATGAAAAACTGTTTTTT
. TRBJ2-7 TRBD1 15 TRBV7-8 CASSKTGTGDYEQYF TGTGCCAGCAGCAAGACCGGGACAGGAGATTACGAGCAGTACTTC
. TRBJ2-2 . 16 TRBV5-6 CASSLVPGRGTGELFF TGTGCCAGCAGCTTGGTCCCCGGGAGAGGGACCGGGGAGCTGTTTTTT
. TRBJ2-6 . 14 TRBV12-3/TRBV12-4 CASKSLAGANVLTF TGTGCCAGCAAAAGTTTGGCTGGGGCCAACGTCCTGACTTTC
medium-sized TRBJ1-2 TRBD1 14 TRBV6-2/TRBV6-3 CASREPGQEHGYTF TGTGCCAGCAGAGAGCCGGGACAGGAGCATGGCTACACCTTC
. TRBJ1-2 . 13 TRBV29-1 CSVELGINYGYTF TGCAGCGTTGAATTGGGGATTAACTATGGCTACACCTTC
few TRBJ1-2 . 13 TRBV7-2 CASSLAQGGGYTF TGTGCCAGCAGCTTAGCCCAGGGAGGTGGCTACACCTTC
few TRBJ2-3 . 11 TRBV6-1 CASSEGGTQYF TGTGCCAGCTCCGAGGGGGGTACGCAGTATTTT
. TRBJ1-6 . 14 TRBV5-1 CASSYGTRNSPLHF TGCGCCAGCAGCTACGGGACACGGAATTCACCCCTCCACTTT
. TRBJ2-7 TRBD1 11 TRBV19 CASGTGSEQYF TGTGCCAGTGGGACAGGGAGCGAGCAGTACTTC
. TRBJ1-3 TRBD1 14 TRBV19 CASSTGTAGNTIYF TGTGCCAGTAGTACCGGGACAGCTGGAAACACCATATATTTT
few TRBJ2-3 . 13 TRBV4-1 CASRPVSTDTQYF TGCGCCAGCAGACCAGTTAGCACAGATACGCAGTATTTT
few TRBJ1-5 TRBD1 17 TRBV15 CATSTIGDRGVFQPQHF TGTGCCACCAGCACCATCGGGGACAGAGGGGTTTTTCAGCCCCAGCATTTT
. TRBJ2-2 TRBD1 14 TRBV2 CASKETGFPGELFF TGTGCCAGCAAGGAGACAGGGTTTCCCGGGGAGCTGTTTTTT
few TRBJ1-2 . 12 TRBV7-9 CASSLDRSGYTF TGTGCCAGCAGCCTAGACAGGTCCGGCTACACCTTC
. TRBJ2-3 . 15 TRBV7-2 CASSLSVWGTDTQYF TGTGCCAGCAGCTTATCGGTTTGGGGCACAGATACGCAGTATTTT
. TRBJ2-1 TRBD2 14 TRBV10-3 CAIRLTSGSDEQFF TGTGCCATCAGATTGACTAGCGGGAGCGATGAGCAGTTCTTC
. TRBJ2-4 TRBD2 14 TRBV5-4 CASSSSSGGDIQYF TGTGCCAGCAGCTCCTCTAGCGGGGGGGACATTCAGTACTTC
once TRBJ2-3 TRBD2 16 TRBV7-2 CASSLGLATSTDTQYF TGTGCCAGCAGCTTAGGACTAGCGACGAGCACAGATACGCAGTATTTT
. TRBJ1-1 . 15 TRBV20-1 CSAPLRAGGSTEAFF TGCAGTGCTCCTCTTAGGGCAGGAGGATCGACTGAAGCTTTCTTT
. TRBJ2-5 TRBD2 15 TRBV30 CAWSATSGKGETQYF TGTGCCTGGAGCGCCACTAGCGGGAAGGGGGAGACCCAGTACTTC
. TRBJ1-6 . 13 TRBV28 CASLDRWNSPLHF TGTGCCAGCCTAGACAGGTGGAATTCACCCCTCCACTTT
. TRBJ2-6 . 16 TRBV5-4 CASSLGVGAGANVPTF .
. TRBJ2-1 TRBD1 12 TRBV6-1 CASSATGDEQFF TGTGCCAGCAGTGCGACAGGGGATGAGCAGTTCTTC
. TRBJ1-1 TRBD1 16 TRBV12-3/TRBV12-4 CASSLENRGENTEAFF TGTGCCAGCAGTTTAGAGAACAGGGGGGAGAACACTGAAGCTTTCTTT
. TRBJ2-3 TRBD1 14 TRBV19 CASSMGQGADTQYF TGTGCCAGTAGTATGGGACAGGGGGCAGATACGCAGTATTTT